This TCR beta chain was recorded in a study of T cells of healthy individuals. This clonotype was seen repeatedly, ten times or more. TCRdb ran MiXCR on the 5' RACE reads and lists one entry per CDR3 protein. This sample has about 96,000 distinct CDR3 sequences, with roughly 18% found just once. This receptor was taken from a human donor in good health.

The CDR3 is CSARDRFSGANVLTF. The CDR3 nucleotides are TGCAGTGCCCGGGACAGGTTCTCTGGGGCCAACGTCCTGACTTTC. V gene TRBV20-1 combines with J gene TRBJ2-6, with 8 bases identical to TRBD1. The CDR3 has 15 residues. With V trimmed by 6 bases and J by 0 bases, 4 bases remained unmatched. Per the germline V gene, CDR1 is DFQATT and CDR2 is SNEGSKA (reference sequence).